This T cell receptor beta chain was documented in a study of CD8+CD57+ T cells in acquired aplastic anemia. Overall study context: Sorted CD4+ and CD8+ cells yielded DNA averaging approximately 3 ug. General study findings and limits: Patients showed no significant difference from controls in CD8+ Simpson's diversity. Patients shared some 30 CD8+ CDR3 sequences with controls.

All sequencing subjects had displayed CD8+CD57+ cell expansion on flow cytometry. Severe acquired aplastic anemia was present in every patient. As for this clonotype: Its cognate antigen is unknown.

The V gene's germline CDR1 is SGHRS and CDR2 YFSETQ. CDR3 length: 13 residues. V lost 0 bases, J lost 6 bases, and 7 bases lay in between. Genomic DNA, the template, was used for profiling of the TCR beta VDJ and CDR3. TCRdb reprocessed the reads via MiXCR and lists one record per CDR3 protein. The sample carries about 160,000 distinct CDR3 sequences, over 70% recorded once. This chain uses TRBV5-1 with TRBJ2-1; D ambiguous. The source of this sequence is a human donor with aplastic anemia. Sequencing used sorted CD4+, CD8+, or CD8+CD57+ T cells (not recorded which) from PBMCs. This CDR3 is CASSLAASNEQFF. For the CDR3, the DNA is TGCGCCAGCAGCTTGGCGGCTAGCAATGAGCAGTTCTTC.